Listed below are T cell receptor beta chains from one sample, sequenced in a study of cytomegalovirus exposure and HLA in healthy donors. Only in-frame clones appear in the TCRdb table, and some are missing; sequencing was by immunoSEQ multiplex PCR. This table holds approximately 190,000 clones, roughly 80% found once. The sequenced sample consisted of PBMCs. The receptors were gathered from a woman in her 30s in good health and CMV-seropositive. The CDR3 runs from the conserved cysteine through the conserved F or W. A D gene is named only where the DNA matches it firmly. A clone size is listed for some rows: how often the clone was seen (once, few, many), or a class if it is expanded.

clone_size: .
d_call: .
j_call: TRBJ1-4
v_call: TRBV11-2
cdr3_aa: CASSLALRLEEKLFF
cdr3_nt: TGTGCCAGCAGCTTAGCGCTGCGCCTGGAGGAAAAACTGTTTTTT

clone_size: .
d_call: .
j_call: TRBJ1-2
v_call: TRBV6-4
cdr3_aa: CASSDSGQAGYTF
cdr3_nt: TGTGCCAGCAGTGACTCGGGTCAGGCTGGCTACACCTTC

clone_size: .
d_call: .
j_call: TRBJ2-5
v_call: TRBV7-9
cdr3_aa: CASNPGLHYQETQYF
cdr3_nt: TGTGCCAGCAACCCGGGACTCCACTACCAAGAGACCCAGTACTTC

clone_size: .
d_call: .
j_call: TRBJ1-1
v_call: TRBV28
cdr3_aa: CASSPQGGTEAFF
cdr3_nt: TGTGCCAGCAGCCCTCAGGGTGGGACTGAAGCTTTCTTT

clone_size: .
d_call: TRBD1
j_call: TRBJ2-7
v_call: TRBV5-1
cdr3_aa: CASSSRGQAAYEQYF
cdr3_nt: TGCGCCAGCAGCTCCAGGGGACAGGCCGCCTACGAGCAGTACTTC

clone_size: .
d_call: .
j_call: TRBJ1-2
v_call: TRBV4-1
cdr3_aa: CASSHRQALLDGYTF
cdr3_nt: TGCGCCAGCAGCCACCGACAGGCTCTGCTCGATGGCTACACCTTC

clone_size: .
d_call: .
j_call: TRBJ1-1
v_call: TRBV5-1
cdr3_aa: CASSLVGGDTEAFF
cdr3_nt: TGCGCCAGCAGCTTGGTGGGCGGGGACACTGAAGCTTTCTTT

clone_size: .
d_call: .
j_call: TRBJ1-2
v_call: TRBV18
cdr3_aa: CASSPDSNYGYTF
cdr3_nt: TGTGCCAGCTCACCGGACAGTAACTATGGCTACACCTTC

clone_size: .
d_call: TRBD2
j_call: TRBJ2-3
v_call: TRBV5-1
cdr3_aa: CASSPTGLAGSTDTQYF
cdr3_nt: TGCGCCAGCAGCCCGACGGGACTAGCGGGATCCACAGATACGCAGTATTTT

clone_size: .
d_call: .
j_call: TRBJ1-5
v_call: TRBV5-1
cdr3_aa: CASSLAGGLSQPQHF
cdr3_nt: TGCGCCAGCAGCTTGGCCGGCGGGTTGAGCCAGCCCCAGCATTTT

clone_size: .
d_call: .
j_call: TRBJ1-2
v_call: TRBV27
cdr3_aa: CASSPSFPIQGYTF
cdr3_nt: TGTGCCAGCAGCCCGAGTTTCCCGATACAGGGCTACACCTTC

clone_size: few
d_call: TRBD1
j_call: TRBJ1-1
v_call: TRBV29-1
cdr3_aa: CSVEDSTGGLAFF
cdr3_nt: TGCAGCGTTGAAGATTCGACAGGGGGCTTGGCTTTCTTT

clone_size: few
d_call: .
j_call: TRBJ2-2
v_call: TRBV25-1
cdr3_aa: CASIGGPGELFF
cdr3_nt: TGTGCCAGCATTGGTGGGCCCGGGGAGCTGTTTTTT

clone_size: .
d_call: .
j_call: TRBJ1-2
v_call: TRBV4-2
cdr3_aa: CASSQGRALDYGYTF
cdr3_nt: TGTGCCAGCAGCCAAGGCCGAGCGCTGGACTATGGCTACACCTTC

clone_size: .
d_call: .
j_call: TRBJ1-3
v_call: TRBV5-4
cdr3_aa: CASSLGVGAQAGNTIYF
cdr3_nt: TGTGCCAGCAGCTTGGGCGTGGGGGCTCAAGCTGGAAACACCATATATTTT

clone_size: .
d_call: TRBD1
j_call: TRBJ1-2
v_call: TRBV7-2
cdr3_aa: CASSPRGLNYGYTF
cdr3_nt: TGTGCCAGCAGCCCCAGGGGGCTTAACTATGGCTACACCTTC

clone_size: few
d_call: .
j_call: TRBJ1-2
v_call: TRBV2
cdr3_aa: CASSEVTESYGYTF
cdr3_nt: TGTGCCAGCAGTGAAGTAACAGAAAGCTATGGCTACACCTTC

clone_size: once
d_call: .
j_call: TRBJ2-3
v_call: TRBV7-2
cdr3_aa: CASSFGDTQYF
cdr3_nt: TGTGCCAGCAGCTTCGGGGATACGCAGTATTTT

clone_size: few
d_call: .
j_call: TRBJ1-2
v_call: TRBV30
cdr3_aa: CAWSQGVGYTF
cdr3_nt: TGTGCCTGGAGCCAGGGCGTGGGCTACACCTTC

clone_size: .
d_call: TRBD1
j_call: TRBJ2-3
v_call: TRBV6-5
cdr3_aa: CATHRGQSTDTQYF
cdr3_nt: TGTGCCACGCACAGGGGGCAAAGCACAGATACGCAGTATTTT

clone_size: .
d_call: .
j_call: TRBJ1-1
v_call: TRBV11-2
cdr3_aa: CASSLGGLSEAFF
cdr3_nt: TGTGCCAGCAGCTTAGGAGGTTTGTCTGAAGCTTTCTTT

clone_size: .
d_call: .
j_call: TRBJ1-1
v_call: TRBV18
cdr3_aa: CASSPLTEGEAFF
cdr3_nt: TGTGCCAGCTCACCCCTTACAGAGGGTGAAGCTTTCTTT

clone_size: .
d_call: TRBD1
j_call: TRBJ1-1
v_call: TRBV28
cdr3_aa: CASSPWDRQTHSFEAFF
cdr3_nt: TGTGCCAGCAGTCCTTGGGACAGACAAACCCACAGCTTCGAAGCTTTCTTT

clone_size: .
d_call: .
j_call: TRBJ1-4
v_call: TRBV14
cdr3_aa: CASSQSVAGGVSRRYEKLFF
cdr3_nt: TGTGCCAGCAGCCAGTCAGTCGCTGGGGGGGTTTCTCGAAGATATGAAAAACTGTTTTTT

clone_size: medium-sized
d_call: .
j_call: TRBJ1-1
v_call: TRBV2
cdr3_aa: CASRAQAHTEAFF
cdr3_nt: TGTGCCAGCAGGGCTCAGGCACACACTGAAGCTTTCTTT

clone_size: few
d_call: .
j_call: TRBJ2-5
v_call: TRBV4-1
cdr3_aa: CASSQRTWREDQETQYF
cdr3_nt: TGCGCCAGCAGCCAGCGGACCTGGCGGGAAGACCAAGAGACCCAGTACTTC

clone_size: few
d_call: .
j_call: TRBJ1-1
v_call: TRBV4-1
cdr3_aa: CASSQADRGAFF
cdr3_nt: TGCGCCAGCAGCCAAGCGGACCGGGGAGCTTTCTTT

clone_size: .
d_call: TRBD1
j_call: TRBJ2-2
v_call: TRBV30
cdr3_aa: CAWSGGDRGETGELFF
cdr3_nt: TGTGCCTGGAGTGGGGGGGACAGGGGAGAGACCGGGGAGCTGTTTTTT

clone_size: .
d_call: TRBD2
j_call: TRBJ2-1
v_call: TRBV9
cdr3_aa: CASSFGLSGGYNEQFF
cdr3_nt: TGTGCCAGCAGCTTCGGACTAAGCGGGGGCTACAATGAGCAGTTCTTC

clone_size: .
d_call: TRBD2
j_call: TRBJ2-5
v_call: TRBV4-2
cdr3_aa: CASSQQTSGSQETQYF
cdr3_nt: TGTGCCAGCAGCCAACAGACTAGCGGGTCACAAGAGACCCAGTACTTC

clone_size: .
d_call: .
j_call: TRBJ2-3
v_call: TRBV5-4
cdr3_aa: CASSVILLRDTQYF
cdr3_nt: TGTGCCAGCAGCGTCATTTTGTTGAGGGATACGCAGTATTTT

clone_size: .
d_call: TRBD1
j_call: TRBJ2-1
v_call: TRBV5-1
cdr3_aa: CASSRGQDFNEQFF
cdr3_nt: TGCGCCAGCAGCAGGGGACAGGATTTCAATGAGCAGTTCTTC

clone_size: .
d_call: .
j_call: TRBJ1-2
v_call: TRBV5-4
cdr3_aa: CASSLVGAGGYTF
cdr3_nt: TGTGCCAGCAGCTTGGTGGGGGCTGGAGGCTACACCTTC

clone_size: once
d_call: TRBD1
j_call: TRBJ2-2
v_call: TRBV9
cdr3_aa: CASSVAGQGYTGELFF
cdr3_nt: TGTGCCAGCAGCGTAGCGGGACAGGGCTATACCGGGGAGCTGTTTTTT

clone_size: .
d_call: TRBD1
j_call: TRBJ1-5
v_call: TRBV9
cdr3_aa: CASSEGTGERQPQHF
cdr3_nt: TGTGCCAGCAGCGAGGGGACAGGGGAAAGACAGCCCCAGCATTTT

clone_size: once
d_call: TRBD1
j_call: TRBJ1-4
v_call: TRBV2
cdr3_aa: CASRRGPGQGSEKLFF
cdr3_nt: TGTGCCAGCAGAAGAGGCCCGGGACAGGGCTCTGAAAAACTGTTTTTT

clone_size: .
d_call: .
j_call: TRBJ2-1
v_call: TRBV5-1
cdr3_aa: CASRTTGLSYNEQFF
cdr3_nt: TGCGCCAGCAGAACAACAGGGCTCTCCTACAATGAGCAGTTCTTC

clone_size: once
d_call: .
j_call: TRBJ2-7
v_call: TRBV5-6
cdr3_aa: CASSAEGAFPYEQYF
cdr3_nt: TGTGCCAGCAGCGCCGAAGGGGCGTTTCCCTACGAGCAGTACTTC

clone_size: few
d_call: .
j_call: TRBJ2-1
v_call: TRBV5-1
cdr3_aa: CASSLGGLHTREQFF
cdr3_nt: TGCGCCAGCAGCTTGGGAGGCCTACATACAAGGGAGCAGTTCTTC

clone_size: few
d_call: TRBD1
j_call: TRBJ2-7
v_call: TRBV7-9
cdr3_aa: CSSSLTGLEQYF
cdr3_nt: TGTTCCAGCAGCTTGACAGGGTTAGAGCAGTACTTC

clone_size: .
d_call: TRBD1
j_call: TRBJ2-2
v_call: TRBV9
cdr3_aa: CASGDWTGSTGELFF
cdr3_nt: TGTGCCAGCGGAGACTGGACAGGGAGTACCGGGGAGCTGTTTTTT